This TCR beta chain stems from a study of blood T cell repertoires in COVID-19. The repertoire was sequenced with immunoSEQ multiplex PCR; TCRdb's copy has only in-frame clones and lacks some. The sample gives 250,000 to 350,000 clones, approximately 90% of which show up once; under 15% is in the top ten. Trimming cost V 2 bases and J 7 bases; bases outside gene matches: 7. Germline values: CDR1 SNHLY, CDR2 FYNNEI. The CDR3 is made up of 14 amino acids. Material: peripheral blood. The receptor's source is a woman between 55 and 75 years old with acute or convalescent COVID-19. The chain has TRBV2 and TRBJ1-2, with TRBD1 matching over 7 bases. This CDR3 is CASSETTGPGGYTF. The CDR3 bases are TGTGCCAGCAGTGAAACGACAGGGCCGGGTGGCTACACCTTC.